A selection of T cell receptor beta chains follows, all from one sample in a study of T cells expressing NK-cell markers. TCRdb re-called the 5' RACE reads and shows each CDR3 protein once, DNA omitted. The repertoire table contains some 390,000 distinct CDR3 sequences. Sequenced sample: blood T cells: a sorted CD56 or NKG2C T cell subset, CD4+ or CD8+ T cells, or bulk PBMC T cells (not recorded which). The receptor set was obtained from a woman in her forties or fifties in good health. Both conserved end residues are part of each CDR3.

j_call v_call cdr3_length cdr3_aa
TRBJ2-1 TRBV6-5 16 CASSYSRVTGEGEQFF
TRBJ2-2 TRBV5-1 13 CASSSTLGGELFF
TRBJ2-1 TRBV5-1 15 CASSFRGGSTDEQFF
TRBJ1-5 TRBV5-6 16 CASSRYHRGSGQPQHF
TRBJ2-2 TRBV7-9 15 CASSSDRSYAGELFF
TRBJ2-7 TRBV29-1 17 CSARSPQAKGVTYEQYF
TRBJ2-5 TRBV3-1 16 CASSQGTGMREETQYF
TRBJ2-5 TRBV29-1 12 CSVTTGPETQYF
TRBJ1-1 TRBV10-3 14 CAISDAGTNTEAFF
TRBJ2-1 TRBV5-1 16 CASSMGLAGAGNEQFF
TRBJ2-3 TRBV18 15 CASRVPGQGTDTQYF
TRBJ2-7 TRBV4-2 14 CASSQEQTNGEQYF
TRBJ2-2 TRBV6-1 12 CASNHHTGELFF
TRBJ2-7 TRBV9 13 CASSLWDGDEQYF
TRBJ1-5 TRBV4-2 13 CASATTGIEAQHF
TRBJ2-1 TRBV10-3 11 CAAAKGREQFF
TRBJ1-3 TRBV20-1 15 CSAGTGWEAGNTIYF
TRBJ1-5 TRBV12-3/TRBV12-4 17 CASSLGQTTWGNQPQHF
TRBJ2-1 TRBV11-2 14 CASLAGGLYNEQFF
TRBJ2-6 TRBV24-1 14 CATSDGPGANVLTF
TRBJ2-1 TRBV5-6 14 CASSLRFKPNEQFF
TRBJ1-1 TRBV4-1 16 CASSQDRPGEHTEAFF
TRBJ1-3 TRBV4-1 17 CASSQGGTGGWGNTIYF
TRBJ1-5 TRBV14 14 CASSQFGGTQPQHF